What follows are 8 T cell receptor beta chains derived from one specimen sequenced in a study of OX40 agonist ivuxolimab in advanced cancers. Only in-frame clones appear in the TCRdb table, and some are missing; sequencing was by immunoSEQ multiplex PCR. The table records 65,000 to 85,000 clones, approximately 86% of them present only once. Here the sequenced sample was CD4+ or CD8+ T cells sorted from blood, taken in a trial of the OX40 agonist ivuxolimab. The receptors come from an adult with an advanced solid tumor such as melanoma, head and neck, liver or kidney cancer.

This chain joins TRBV19 and TRBJ2-1, with D perhaps assigned TRBD1 or TRBD2 (5 bases each). This CDR3 contains 16 residues. Trimming cost V 2 bases and J 5 bases, with 16 bases left between them. Per the germline V gene, CDR1 is LNHDA and CDR2 is SQIVND (reference sequence). In nucleotides, the CDR3 is TGTGCCAGTAGTATACTGAGTAGCCGGGGCGACAATGAGCAGTTCTTC. It is translated as CASSILSSRGDNEQFF.

This chain uses TRBV6-5 with TRBJ2-7; 8 bases align to TRBD1. V gave up 6 bases and J gave up 6 bases; unmatched junction bases: 10. This CDR3 region has 14 residues. Per germline, CDR1 MNHEY and CDR2 SVGAGI. Here the CDR3 DNA reads TGTGCCAGCAGACTCAGGCAGGGGGCGATCGAGCAGTACTTC. Its translation is CASRLRQGAIEQYF.

The J gene is TRBJ2-7, the V gene TRBV19, with D perhaps matching TRBD1 (5 bases). The germline CDR1 and CDR2 sequences are LNHDA and SQIVND (reference sequence). The CDR3 has 14 amino acids. Trimming left V 3 bases short and J 2 bases short, with 11 bases between. DNA of the CDR3: TGTGCCAGTAGTATCCAGGGCCGAACCTACGAGCAGTACTTC. It yields the protein CASSIQGRTYEQYF.

The V and J genes are TRBV29-1 and TRBJ2-3; no definite D call. Trimming stripped 5 bases from V and 0 bases from J, with 15 bases between. CDR3 size: 15 residues. Germline CDR1 is SQVTM and CDR2 is ANQGSEA. CDR3 nucleotide sequence: TGCAGCGTTAGTTTTTCTGCGGCTAGCACAGATACGCAGTATTTT. Amino acid sequence: CSVSFSAASTDTQYF.

This rearrangement joins TRBV16 to TRBJ1-5; 10 bases align to TRBD1. There are 16 residues in the CDR3. The germline V gene encodes CDR1 KGHSY and CDR2 FQNENV. V was clipped by 0 bases and J by 7 bases; unmatched bases: 6. The CDR3 region has the DNA TGTGCCAGCAGCCAATCGGGGGACAGGGGAAGACAGCCCCAGCATTTT. Encoded protein: CASSQSGDRGRQPQHF.

The chain uses TRBV29-1 and TRBJ1-2; D gene unclear. This CDR3 has 10 residues. CDR1 is SQVTM and CDR2 is ANQGSEA in the germline V gene. The V end lost 3 bases, the J end lost 10 bases, and 9 bases lay between the germline ends. CDR3 sequence (DNA): TGCAGCGTTGACACCGATTACTACACCTTC. It codes for CSVDTDYYTF.

The chain uses TRBV9 and TRBJ2-1, with a tentative D call TRBD2 (5 bases). With 0 bases removed from V and 3 bases from J, the gap between germline ends came to 13 bases. CDR1 is SGDLS and CDR2 is YYNGEE in the germline V gene. CDR3 length: 16 residues. The CDR3, as DNA: TGTGCCAGCAGCGTAGCTTCCGCTAGCCGCTACAATGAGCAGTTCTTC. Its translation: CASSVASASRYNEQFF.

The chain joins TRBV27 to TRBJ2-7; TRBD2 aligns across 13 bases. The CDR3 runs to 17 residues. V shed 6 bases, J shed 3 bases, and the junction held 11 bases outside the gene matches. Germline assignment: CDR1 MNHEY and CDR2 SMNVEV (reference sequence). CDR3 in amino acids: CASSPGTSGIVGYEQYF. The CDR3 coding sequence is TGTGCCAGCAGCCCAGGGACTAGCGGGATTGTAGGCTACGAGCAGTACTTC.